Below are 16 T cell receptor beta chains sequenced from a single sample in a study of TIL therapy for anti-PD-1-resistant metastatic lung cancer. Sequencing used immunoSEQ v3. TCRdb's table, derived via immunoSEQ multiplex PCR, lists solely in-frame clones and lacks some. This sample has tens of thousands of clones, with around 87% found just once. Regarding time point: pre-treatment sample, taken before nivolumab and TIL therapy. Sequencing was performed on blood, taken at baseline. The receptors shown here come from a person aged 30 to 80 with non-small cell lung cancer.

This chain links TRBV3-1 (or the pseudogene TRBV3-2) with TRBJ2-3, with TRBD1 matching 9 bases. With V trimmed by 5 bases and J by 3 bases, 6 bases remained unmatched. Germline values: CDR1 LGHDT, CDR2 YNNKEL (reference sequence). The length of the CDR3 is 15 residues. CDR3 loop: CASSFTGGATDTQYF. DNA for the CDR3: TGTGCCAGCAGCTTCACAGGGGGCGCGACAGATACGCAGTATTTT.

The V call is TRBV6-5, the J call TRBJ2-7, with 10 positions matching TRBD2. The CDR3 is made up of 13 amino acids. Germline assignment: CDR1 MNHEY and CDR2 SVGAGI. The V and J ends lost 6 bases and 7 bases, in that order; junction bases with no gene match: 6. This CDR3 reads CASRRTSGSEQYF. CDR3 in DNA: TGTGCCAGCAGACGGACTAGCGGCTCGGAGCAGTACTTC.

Here the CDR3 reads CASSSSTSGGATGELFF. The DNA of the CDR3 is TGTGCCAGCAGTTCATCTACTAGCGGGGGGGCCACCGGGGAGCTGTTTTTT. The rearrangement links TRBV27 to TRBJ2-2; TRBD2 aligns across 13 bases. V shed 4 bases and J 4 bases; nucleotides not matched to a gene: 6. Germline CDR1 reads MNHEY; CDR2 reads SMNVEV (reference sequence). The CDR3 is 17 amino acids.

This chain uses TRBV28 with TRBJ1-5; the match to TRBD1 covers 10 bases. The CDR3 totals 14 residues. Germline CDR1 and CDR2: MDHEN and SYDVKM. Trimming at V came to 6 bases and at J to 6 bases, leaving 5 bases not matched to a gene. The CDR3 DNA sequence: TGTGCCAGCAGGGGACAGGGGTTCGGTCAGCCCCAGCATTTT. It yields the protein CASRGQGFGQPQHF. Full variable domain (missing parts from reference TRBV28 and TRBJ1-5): DVKVTQSSRYLVKRTGEKVFLECVQDMDHENMFWYRQDPGLGLRLIYFSYDVKMKEKGDIPEGYSVSREKKERFSLILESASTNQTSMYLCASRGQGFGQPQHFGDGTRLSIL.

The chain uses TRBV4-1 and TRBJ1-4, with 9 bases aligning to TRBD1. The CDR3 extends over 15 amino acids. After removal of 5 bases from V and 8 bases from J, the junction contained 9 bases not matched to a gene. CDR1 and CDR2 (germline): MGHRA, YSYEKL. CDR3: CASSSDGTGREKLFF. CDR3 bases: TGCGCCAGCAGCTCTGACGGGACAGGGAGGGAAAAACTGTTTTTT.

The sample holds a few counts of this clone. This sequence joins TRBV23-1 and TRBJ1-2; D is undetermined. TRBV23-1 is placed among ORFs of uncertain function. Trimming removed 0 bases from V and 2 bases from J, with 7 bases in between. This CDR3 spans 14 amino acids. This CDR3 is CASSQSDGNYGYTF. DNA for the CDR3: TGCGCCAGCAGTCAATCGGACGGAAACTATGGCTACACCTTC.

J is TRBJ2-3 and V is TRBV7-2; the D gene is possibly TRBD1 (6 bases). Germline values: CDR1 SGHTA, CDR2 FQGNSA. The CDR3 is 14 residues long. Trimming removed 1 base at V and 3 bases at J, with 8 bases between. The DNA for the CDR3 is TGTGCCAGCAGCTTAGATACAGGGACAGATACGCAGTATTTT. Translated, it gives CASSLDTGTDTQYF.

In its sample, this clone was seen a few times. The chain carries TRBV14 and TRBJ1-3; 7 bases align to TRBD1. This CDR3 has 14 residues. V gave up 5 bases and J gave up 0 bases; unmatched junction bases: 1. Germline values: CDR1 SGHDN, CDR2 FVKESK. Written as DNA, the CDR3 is TGTGCCAGCAGCGGGACAGCCTCTGGAAACACCATATATTTT. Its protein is CASSGTASGNTIYF.

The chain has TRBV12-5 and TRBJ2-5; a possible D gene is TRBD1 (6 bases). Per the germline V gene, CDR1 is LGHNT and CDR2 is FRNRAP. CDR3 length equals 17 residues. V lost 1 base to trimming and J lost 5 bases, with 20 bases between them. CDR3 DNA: TGTGCTAGTGGTTTGGGACACTCGGTGGGGGCCGGGGAGACCCAGTACTTC. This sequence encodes CASGLGHSVGAGETQYF.

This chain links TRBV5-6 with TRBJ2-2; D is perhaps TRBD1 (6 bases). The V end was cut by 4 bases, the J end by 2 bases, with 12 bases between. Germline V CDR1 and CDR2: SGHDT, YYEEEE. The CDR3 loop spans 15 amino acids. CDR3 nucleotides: TGTGCCAGCAGCCTGGGTGGGGGCAACACCGGGGAGCTGTTTTTT. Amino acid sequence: CASSLGGGNTGELFF.

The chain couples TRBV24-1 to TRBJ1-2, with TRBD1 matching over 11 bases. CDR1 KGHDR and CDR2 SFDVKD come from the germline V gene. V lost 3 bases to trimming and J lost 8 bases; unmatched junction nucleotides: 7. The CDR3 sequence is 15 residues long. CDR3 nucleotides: TGTGCCACCAGTGATCCGGGACAGGGGGTGATCGGCTACACCTTC. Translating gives CATSDPGQGVIGYTF.

In nucleotides, the CDR3 is TGTGCCAGCAGCCAATGGGACACCGGGGAGCTGTTTTTT. The encoded protein is CASSQWDTGELFF. V gene TRBV3-1 (or the pseudogene TRBV3-2) combines with J gene TRBJ2-2; D unclear. This CDR3 is 13 amino acids long. CDR1 and CDR2 (germline): LGHDT, YNNKEL (reference sequence). V lost 2 bases and J 3 bases, leaving 4 bases between the germline ends.

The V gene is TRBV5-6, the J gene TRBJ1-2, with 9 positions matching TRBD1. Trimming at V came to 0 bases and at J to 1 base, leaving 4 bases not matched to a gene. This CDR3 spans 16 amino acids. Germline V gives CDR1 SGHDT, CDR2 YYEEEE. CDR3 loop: CASSLAQGAGNYGYTF. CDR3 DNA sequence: TGTGCCAGCAGCTTGGCACAGGGGGCGGGTAACTATGGCTACACCTTC.

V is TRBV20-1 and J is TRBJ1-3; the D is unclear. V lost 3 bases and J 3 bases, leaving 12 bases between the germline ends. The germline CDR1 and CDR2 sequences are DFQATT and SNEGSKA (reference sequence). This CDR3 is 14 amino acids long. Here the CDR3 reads CSASSPSHGNTIYF. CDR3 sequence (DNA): TGCAGTGCTAGTAGTCCCTCCCATGGAAACACCATATATTTT.

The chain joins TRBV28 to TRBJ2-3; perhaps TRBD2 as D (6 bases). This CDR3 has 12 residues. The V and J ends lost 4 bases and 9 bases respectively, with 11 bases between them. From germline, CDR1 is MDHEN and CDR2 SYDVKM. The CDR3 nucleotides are TGTGCCAGCAGTTCCAGACTAGACACGCAGTATTTT. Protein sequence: CASSSRLDTQYF. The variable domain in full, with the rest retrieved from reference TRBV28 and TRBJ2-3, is DVKVTQSSRYLVKRTGEKVFLECVQDMDHENMFWYRQDPGLGLRLIYFSYDVKMKEKGDIPEGYSVSREKKERFSLILESASTNQTSMYLCASSSRLDTQYFGPGTRLTVL.

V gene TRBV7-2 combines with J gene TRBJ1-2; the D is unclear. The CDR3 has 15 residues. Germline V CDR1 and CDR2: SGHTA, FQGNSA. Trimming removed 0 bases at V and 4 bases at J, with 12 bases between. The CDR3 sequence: CASSLAGSPLYGYTF. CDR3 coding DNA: TGTGCCAGCAGCTTAGCAGGCAGCCCACTCTATGGCTACACCTTC.